The clone carrying this TCR beta chain was seen more than once but under ten times. Its specificity is not known. This entry belongs to a study of identical twins. Broader study findings: Fewer insertions were carried by abundant cord blood beta clonotypes, but none was seen in memory repertoires.

cDNA molecules carried unique molecular identifiers, and template switching added a universal primer site. TCRdb re-derived calls from the 5' RACE reads in MiXCR, one entry per CDR3 protein. The sample has 200,000 to 300,000 distinct CDR3 sequences; over 9.5% are singletons. The CDR3 sequence is 15 residues long. Unmatched junction bases numbered 11, after V lost 5 bases and J lost 8 bases. The same data also went into a second study, on yellow fever vaccine responses in identical twins.

The sequence came from a woman aged 18-35 years in good health. The source material was memory (CD45RO+) T cells sorted from blood. The gene calls are TRBV12-3 or TRBV12-4 and TRBJ1-4; 7 bases are a match to TRBD1. The CDR3 is CASSGDSLRGEKLFF. The CDR3 DNA reads as TGTGCCAGCAGTGGGGACAGCCTCAGGGGCGAAAAACTGTTTTTT.